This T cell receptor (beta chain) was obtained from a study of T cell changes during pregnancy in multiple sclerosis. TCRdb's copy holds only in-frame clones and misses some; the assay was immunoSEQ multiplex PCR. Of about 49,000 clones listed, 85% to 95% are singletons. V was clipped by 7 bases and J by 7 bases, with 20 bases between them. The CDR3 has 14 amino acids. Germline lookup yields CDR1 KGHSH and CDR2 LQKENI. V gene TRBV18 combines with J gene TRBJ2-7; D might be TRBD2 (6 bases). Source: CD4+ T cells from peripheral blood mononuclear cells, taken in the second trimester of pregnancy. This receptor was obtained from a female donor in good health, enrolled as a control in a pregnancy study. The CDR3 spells CASFLSGLPGEQYF. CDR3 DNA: TGTGCCAGCTTTTTAAGCGGGCTCCCGGGGGAGCAGTACTTC.